These 29 T cell receptor beta chains were all obtained from the same sample, sequenced in a study of monozygotic twins with inflammatory bowel disease (dated 2019 in TCRdb). To prepare the library, 5' RACE was applied. Instrument on record: Illumina HiSeq 2500. TCRdb reprocessed the sequencing reads and holds a single record per CDR3 protein sequence, with no DNA. The record for this sample contains approximately 400,000 distinct CDR3 sequences. The ten most abundant clones make up 2% to 3% of the sample. Sequencing was done on a sample of blood. The receptors originated from a human donor with ulcerative colitis or Crohn's disease, or a healthy co-twin of an affected twin (not recorded which).

The rearrangement links TRBV12-3 or TRBV12-4 to TRBJ2-1; TCRdb's assignment of TRBD2 cannot be checked, as there is no DNA. The CDR3 contains 15 residues. The CDR3 here is CASSAQLTERDEQFF.

The chain carries TRBV11-1 and TRBJ2-6; TCRdb's D call, TRBD1, is unchecked because there is no DNA. The CDR3 length is 21 residues. CDR1 and CDR2 (germline): SGHAT, FQDESV (reference sequence). CDR3 protein: CASSPTGLGQELSSGANVLTF.

This chain connects TRBV30 to TRBJ2-4; TCRdb selects TRBD2, and the lack of DNA leaves this call unchecked. CDR3 length: 15 residues. Per germline, CDR1 GTSNPN and CDR2 SVGIG (reference sequence). CDR3 sequence reads: CAWSSVLVPITVQYF.

The chain links TRBV4-3 to TRBJ2-1; the D call from TCRdb, TRBD2, cannot be confirmed without DNA. Germline CDR1 is LGHNA and CDR2 is YSLEER. The CDR3 totals 18 residues. The CDR3: CASSQDWTGTTAYNEQFF.

The chain carries TRBV7-8 and TRBJ2-1; TCRdb returns TRBD1, unconfirmable since there is no DNA. Germline V gene lookup returns CDR1 SGHVS and CDR2 FQNEAQ. The CDR3 loop spans 13 amino acids. The CDR3 reads CASNYNQGNEQFF. Based on the CDR3 plus reference TRBV7-8 and TRBJ2-1, the full variable domain is GAGVSQSPRYKVAKRGQDVALRCDPISGHVSLFWYQQALGQGPEFLTYFQNEAQLDKSGLPSDRFFAERPEGSVSTLKIQRTQQEDSAVYLCASNYNQGNEQFFGPGTRLTVL.

This chain connects TRBV2 to TRBJ2-1; absent DNA, TCRdb's TRBD2 call cannot be checked. The germline V gene has CDR1 SNHLY and CDR2 FYNNEI. This CDR3 comprises 13 residues. This CDR3 reads CASSERVNNEQFF.

J is TRBJ2-3 and V is TRBV9. The CDR3 totals 15 residues. Germline CDR1 SGDLS, CDR2 YYNGEE. The CDR3: CASSELAGATDTQYF.

This rearrangement joins TRBV7-8 to TRBJ2-7. CDR3 size: 17 residues. The germline V gene encodes CDR1 SGHVS and CDR2 FQNEAQ. The CDR3 is CASSLGDGGGENYEQYF.

The chain carries TRBV7-7 and TRBJ2-5; TCRdb picks TRBD1, but there is no DNA to check that call. The CDR3 extends over 14 amino acids. Germline V gives CDR1 SSHAT, CDR2 FNYEAQ (reference sequence). The CDR3 region is CASSLSGGQETQYF.

V and J are TRBV6-2 or TRBV6-3 and TRBJ1-1; the TRBD1 assignment by TCRdb is unverifiable without DNA. Germline V lookup: CDR1 MNHEY, CDR2 SVGEGT. CDR3 length: 13 residues. This chain's CDR3 is CASSPQGVLEAFF.

This rearrangement joins TRBV11-2 to TRBJ2-5; TCRdb selects TRBD2, and the lack of DNA leaves this call unchecked. This CDR3 region has 13 residues. The germline V gene encodes CDR1 SGHAT and CDR2 FQNNGV. CDR3 sequence reads: CASRRALQETQYF.

The chain has TRBV10-3 and TRBJ1-1. Germline V gene sequence: CDR1 ENHRY, CDR2 SYGVKD. The CDR3 has 14 residues. The CDR3 sequence is CAIKSSAMNTEAFF.

This sequence joins TRBV6-5 and TRBJ1-2; the D call from TCRdb, TRBD1, cannot be confirmed without DNA. The CDR3 covers 13 residues. From germline, CDR1 is MNHEY and CDR2 SVGAGI. CDR3 in amino acids: CASSFQRGYGYTF.

The V and J genes are TRBV6-2 or TRBV6-3 and TRBJ1-6; TCRdb's D call, TRBD1, is unchecked because there is no DNA. From germline, CDR1 is MNHEY and CDR2 SVGEGT. The CDR3 sequence is 15 residues long. This CDR3 reads CASSRGTRYNSPLHF.

The chain recombines TRBV9 with TRBJ1-2; TCRdb names TRBD1, which stays unverified in the absence of DNA. The CDR3 loop spans 15 amino acids. Germline values: CDR1 SGDLS, CDR2 YYNGEE. CDR3 residues: CASSVDLLGDYGYTF.

The chain is built from TRBV7-9 and TRBJ1-4. CDR1 is SEHNR, CDR2 FQNEAQ, per germline (reference sequence). The CDR3 length is 15 residues. This CDR3 is CASSLDPNGNEKLFF.

The chain combines TRBV18 with TRBJ2-5. This CDR3 is 13 amino acids long. CDR1 is KGHSH, CDR2 LQKENI, per germline. The CDR3 sequence is CASSPLSSGTQYF.

The rearrangement links TRBV20-1 to TRBJ2-3; the TCRdb D gene call, TRBD1, has no DNA to confirm it. This CDR3 has 16 residues. Per germline, CDR1 DFQATT and CDR2 SNEGSKA (reference sequence). The CDR3 is CSAPTTGGRYTDTQYF.

The CDR3 loop is CASSLKSGTSGANEQFF. The chain is built from TRBV7-2 and TRBJ2-1; TCRdb proposes TRBD2, but this gene call is untestable without DNA. This CDR3 comprises 17 residues. Germline loops: CDR1 SGHTA, CDR2 FQGNSA.

The genes are TRBV7-2 and TRBJ1-1. The V gene's germline CDR1 is SGHTA and CDR2 FQGNSA. CDR3 length: 11 residues. The CDR3 sequence is CASSSWSEAFF.

CDR3 sequence: CASSEGLAGADTQYF. The V call is TRBV6-4, the J call TRBJ2-3; without DNA, the TCRdb call of TRBD2 cannot be checked. This CDR3 spans 15 amino acids. Germline CDR1 reads MRHNA; CDR2 reads SNTAGT.

The chain joins TRBV9 to TRBJ2-3; absent DNA, TCRdb's TRBD1 call cannot be checked. There are 17 residues in the CDR3. Germline V gene sequence: CDR1 SGDLS, CDR2 YYNGEE. This chain's CDR3 is CASSVRPAGPDTDTQYF.

The V call is TRBV7-8, the J call TRBJ1-5; TCRdb picks TRBD1, but there is no DNA to check that call. From germline, CDR1 is SGHVS and CDR2 FQNEAQ. There are 15 residues in the CDR3. The CDR3 reads CASSFLDPADQPQHF.

V gene TRBV7-2 combines with J gene TRBJ2-1; the D gene TCRdb calls, TRBD1, cannot be checked with no DNA. The CDR3 sequence is 15 residues long. Germline lookup yields CDR1 SGHTA and CDR2 FQGNSA. CDR3 region: CASSLLNRIDNEQFF.

This chain uses TRBV7-6 with TRBJ2-3. The CDR3 consists of 12 residues. Germline V gene sequence: CDR1 SGHVS, CDR2 FNYEAQ. CDR3 sequence reads: CASSLERDTQYF.

The chain combines TRBV5-1 with TRBJ2-7. Germline V gene data show CDR1 as SGHRS and CDR2 as YFSETQ. The CDR3 is made up of 13 amino acids. CDR3 region: CASSSGGSYEQYF.

The rearrangement joins TRBV7-6 to TRBJ2-2; TCRdb gives TRBD1 as the D gene, but with no DNA this cannot be confirmed. CDR1 and CDR2 (germline): SGHVS, FNYEAQ. The CDR3 extends over 17 amino acids. CDR3: CASSLSRTGGYTGELFF.

J is TRBJ2-7 and V is TRBV20-1; TCRdb gives TRBD2 as the D gene, but with no DNA this cannot be confirmed. This CDR3 region has 14 residues. Germline CDR1 and CDR2: DFQATT and SNEGSKA (reference sequence). The chain's CDR3 is CSARDRGGSYEQYF.

This sequence joins TRBV5-1 and TRBJ1-6; there is no DNA to check the TCRdb D call of TRBD1. CDR1 SGHRS and CDR2 YFSETQ come from the germline V gene. This CDR3 spans 16 amino acids. CDR3 protein: CASSLSWRTGNSPLHF.